The clone carrying this T cell receptor (beta chain) appeared once. This entry belongs to a study of blood T cell repertoires in COVID-19. Study information: The origin of the acute and convalescent COVID-19 samples was the United States, Italy and Spain.

Using immunoSEQ multiplex PCR, the repertoire was profiled, and TCRdb retains in-frame clones only, with some absent. The sample includes about 480,000 clones, roughly 89% of them seen just once. It was during active infection that Seattle patients were enrolled and then longitudinally followed. This clonotype was sampled from a man aged 18 to 30 with COVID-19, enrolled during active disease. Specimen: peripheral blood.

The CDR3 spells CASSVRGASGSPYNEQFF. As DNA, the CDR3 is TGTGCCAGCAGCGTTAGGGGGGCTAGCGGGAGCCCCTACAATGAGCAGTTCTTC. V and J are TRBV11-3 and TRBJ2-1; the match to TRBD2 covers 10 bases. V shed 5 bases and J 2 bases; nucleotides not matched to a gene: 12. From germline, CDR1 is SGHNT and CDR2 YENEEA. The CDR3 sequence is 18 residues long.